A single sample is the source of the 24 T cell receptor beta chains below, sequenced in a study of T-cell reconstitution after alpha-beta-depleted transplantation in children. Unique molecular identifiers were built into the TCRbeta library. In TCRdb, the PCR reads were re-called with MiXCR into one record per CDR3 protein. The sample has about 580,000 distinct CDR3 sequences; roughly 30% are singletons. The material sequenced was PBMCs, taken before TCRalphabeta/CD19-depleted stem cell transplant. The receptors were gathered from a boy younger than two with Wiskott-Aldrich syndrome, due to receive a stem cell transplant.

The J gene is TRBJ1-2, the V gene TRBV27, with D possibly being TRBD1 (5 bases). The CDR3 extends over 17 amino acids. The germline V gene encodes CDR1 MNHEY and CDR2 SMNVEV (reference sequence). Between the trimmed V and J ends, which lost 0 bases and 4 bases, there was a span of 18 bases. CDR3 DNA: TGTGCCAGCAGTTTATCCGGGACGGTTAAGCTCCCCTATGGCTACACCTTC. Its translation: CASSLSGTVKLPYGYTF.

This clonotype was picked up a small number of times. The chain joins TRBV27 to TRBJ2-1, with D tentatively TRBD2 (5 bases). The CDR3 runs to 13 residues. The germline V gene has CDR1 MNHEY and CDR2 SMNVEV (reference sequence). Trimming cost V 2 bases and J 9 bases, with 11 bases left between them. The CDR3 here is CASSLAPEGEQFF. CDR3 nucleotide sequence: TGTGCCAGCAGTTTAGCCCCAGAGGGTGAGCAGTTCTTC.

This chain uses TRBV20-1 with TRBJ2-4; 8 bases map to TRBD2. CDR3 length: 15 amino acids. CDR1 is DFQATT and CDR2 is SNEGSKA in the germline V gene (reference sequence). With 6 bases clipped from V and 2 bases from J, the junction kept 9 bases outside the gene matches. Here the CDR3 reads CSAPQTGGTKNIQYF. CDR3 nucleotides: TGCAGTGCCCCACAAACGGGGGGGACCAAAAACATTCAGTACTTC.

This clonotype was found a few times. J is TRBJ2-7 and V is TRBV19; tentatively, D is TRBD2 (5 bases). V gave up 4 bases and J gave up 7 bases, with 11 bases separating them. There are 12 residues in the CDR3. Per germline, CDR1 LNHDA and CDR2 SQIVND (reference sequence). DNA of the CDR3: TGTGCCAGTAGTACTCCCGGCGGGGAGCAGTACTTC. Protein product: CASSTPGGEQYF.

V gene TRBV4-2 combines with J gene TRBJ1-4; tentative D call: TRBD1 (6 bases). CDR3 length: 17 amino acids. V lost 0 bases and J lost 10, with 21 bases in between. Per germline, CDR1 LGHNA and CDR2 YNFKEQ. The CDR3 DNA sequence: TGTGCCAGCAGCCAAGATACAAGGACGGGAGGGGGAGGAAAACTGTTTTTT. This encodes CASSQDTRTGGGGKLFF.

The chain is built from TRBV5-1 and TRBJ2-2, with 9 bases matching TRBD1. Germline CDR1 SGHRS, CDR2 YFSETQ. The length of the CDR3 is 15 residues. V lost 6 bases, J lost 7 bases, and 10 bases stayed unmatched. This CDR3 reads CASTYGTGRVGELFF. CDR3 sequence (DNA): TGCGCCAGCACCTACGGGACAGGGCGCGTCGGGGAGCTGTTTTTT.

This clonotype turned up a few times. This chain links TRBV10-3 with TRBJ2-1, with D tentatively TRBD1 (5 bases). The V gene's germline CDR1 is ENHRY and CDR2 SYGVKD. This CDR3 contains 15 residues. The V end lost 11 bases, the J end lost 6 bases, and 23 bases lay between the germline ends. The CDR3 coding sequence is TGTGCCGCTACCGGGTCAGGGAACATGGGCAATGAGCAGTTCTTC. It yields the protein CAATGSGNMGNEQFF.

CDR3 residues: CSAREEGGNTIYF. As DNA, the CDR3 is TGCAGTGCTAGAGAGGAGGGTGGAAACACCATATATTTT. The chain carries TRBV20-1 and TRBJ1-3; D gene uncertain. This CDR3 contains 13 residues. The V gene lost 0 bases and the J gene lost 3 bases, with 6 bases spanning the gap. From germline, CDR1 is DFQATT and CDR2 SNEGSKA (reference sequence).

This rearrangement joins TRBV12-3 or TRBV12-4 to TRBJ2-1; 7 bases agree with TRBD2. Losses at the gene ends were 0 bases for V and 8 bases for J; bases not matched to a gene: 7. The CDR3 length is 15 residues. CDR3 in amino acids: CASSLAGGPHHEQFF. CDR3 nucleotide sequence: TGTGCCAGCAGTTTAGCGGGAGGGCCCCACCATGAGCAGTTCTTC.

In DNA, the CDR3 is TGCAGTGCGGGCAAAGCGGGAGGCTCCTACAATGAGCAGTTCTTC. Protein product: CSAGKAGGSYNEQFF. V is TRBV20-1 and J is TRBJ2-1, with 9 bases aligning to TRBD2. The germline gives CDR1 DFQATT, CDR2 SNEGSKA (reference sequence). Trimming cost V 6 bases and J 0 bases; bases outside gene matches: 6. The CDR3 extends over 15 amino acids.

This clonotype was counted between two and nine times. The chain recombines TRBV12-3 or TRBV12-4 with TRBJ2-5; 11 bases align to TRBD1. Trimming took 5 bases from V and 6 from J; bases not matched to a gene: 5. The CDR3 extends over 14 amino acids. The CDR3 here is CASSPGTGGKTQYF. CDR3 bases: TGTGCCAGCAGTCCCGGGACAGGGGGGAAGACCCAGTACTTC.

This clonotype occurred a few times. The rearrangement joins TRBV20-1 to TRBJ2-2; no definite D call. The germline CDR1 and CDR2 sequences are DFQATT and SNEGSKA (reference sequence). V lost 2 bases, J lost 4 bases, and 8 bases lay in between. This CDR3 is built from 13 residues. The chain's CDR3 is CSARFQSTGELFF. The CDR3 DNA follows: TGCAGTGCTAGATTTCAAAGCACCGGGGAGCTGTTTTTT.

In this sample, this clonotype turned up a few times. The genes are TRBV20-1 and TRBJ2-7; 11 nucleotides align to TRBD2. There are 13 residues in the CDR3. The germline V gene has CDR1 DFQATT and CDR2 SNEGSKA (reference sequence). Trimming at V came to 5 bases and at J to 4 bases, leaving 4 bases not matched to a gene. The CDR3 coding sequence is TGCAGTGCTCAACTAGCGGGAGCATACGAGCAGTACTTC. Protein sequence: CSAQLAGAYEQYF.

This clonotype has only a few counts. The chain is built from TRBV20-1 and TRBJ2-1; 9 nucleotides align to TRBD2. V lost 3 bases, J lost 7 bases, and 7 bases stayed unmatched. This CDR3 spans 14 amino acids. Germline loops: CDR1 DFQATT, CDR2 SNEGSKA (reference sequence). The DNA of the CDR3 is TGCAGTGCTAGCCCCACTAGCGGGTATAATGAGCAGTTCTTC. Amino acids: CSASPTSGYNEQFF.

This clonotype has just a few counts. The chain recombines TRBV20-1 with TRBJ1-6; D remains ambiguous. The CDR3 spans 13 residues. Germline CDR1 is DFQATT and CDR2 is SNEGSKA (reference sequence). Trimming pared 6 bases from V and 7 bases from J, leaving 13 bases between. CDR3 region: CSARGGINSPLHF. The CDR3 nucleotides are TGCAGTGCACGGGGAGGGATCAATTCACCCCTCCACTTT.

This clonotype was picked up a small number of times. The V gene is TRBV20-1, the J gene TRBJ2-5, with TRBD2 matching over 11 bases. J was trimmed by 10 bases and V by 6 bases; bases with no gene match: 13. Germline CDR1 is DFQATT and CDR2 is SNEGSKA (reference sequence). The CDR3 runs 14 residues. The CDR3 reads CSAAHPLAGVNQYF. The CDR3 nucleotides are TGCAGTGCGGCTCATCCACTAGCGGGAGTGAACCAGTACTTC.

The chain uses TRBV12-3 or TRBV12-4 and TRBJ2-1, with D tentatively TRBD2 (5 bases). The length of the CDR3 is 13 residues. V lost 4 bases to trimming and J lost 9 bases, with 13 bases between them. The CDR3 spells CASSSIAWSEQFF. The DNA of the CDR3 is TGTGCCAGCAGTTCAATAGCGTGGAGTGAGCAGTTCTTC.

For the CDR3, the DNA is TGTGCCAGCGGACCTAGGTACTACGAGCAGTACTTC. This encodes CASGPRYYEQYF. The chain is built from TRBV27 and TRBJ2-7; unclear D gene. CDR3 size: 12 residues. Trimming took off 8 bases at V and 3 bases at J, with 11 bases between the two ends. Looked up from germline, CDR1 is MNHEY and CDR2 is SMNVEV (reference sequence).

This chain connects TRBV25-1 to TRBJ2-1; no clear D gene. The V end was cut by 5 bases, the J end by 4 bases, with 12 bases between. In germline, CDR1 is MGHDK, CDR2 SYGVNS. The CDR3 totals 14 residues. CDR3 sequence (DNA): TGTGCCAGCAGTCCTCCACCGTTTTACAATGAGCAGTTCTTC. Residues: CASSPPPFYNEQFF.

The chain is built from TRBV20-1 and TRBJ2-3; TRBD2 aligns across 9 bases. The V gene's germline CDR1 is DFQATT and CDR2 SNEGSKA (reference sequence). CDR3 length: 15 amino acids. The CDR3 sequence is CSTIASGVSTDTQYF. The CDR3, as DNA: TGCAGCACAATAGCTAGCGGGGTGAGCACAGATACGCAGTATTTT.

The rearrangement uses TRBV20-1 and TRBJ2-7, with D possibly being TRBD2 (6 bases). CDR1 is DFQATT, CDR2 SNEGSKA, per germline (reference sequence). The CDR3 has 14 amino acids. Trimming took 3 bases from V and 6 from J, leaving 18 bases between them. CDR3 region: CSASFGQGLLEQYF. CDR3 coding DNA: TGCAGTGCTAGTTTCGGCCAGGGACTCCTCGAGCAGTACTTC.

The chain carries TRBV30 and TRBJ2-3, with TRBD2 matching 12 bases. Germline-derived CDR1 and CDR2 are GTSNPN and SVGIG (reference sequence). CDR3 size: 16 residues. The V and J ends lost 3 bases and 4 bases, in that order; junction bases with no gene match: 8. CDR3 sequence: CAWRGVLAGGPDTQYF. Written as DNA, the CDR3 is TGTGCCTGGAGGGGGGTACTAGCGGGAGGACCAGATACGCAGTATTTT.

CDR3 sequence (DNA): TGTGCCAGCAGCTTGTTCCGGAGGGGGGCCAAAAACATTCAGTACTTC. This encodes CASSLFRRGAKNIQYF. The chain links TRBV5-6 to TRBJ2-4; D is possibly TRBD1 or TRBD2 (6 bases each). The germline V gene has CDR1 SGHDT and CDR2 YYEEEE. Deletions cut 1 base from V and 1 base from J, with 12 bases between. The CDR3 loop spans 16 amino acids.

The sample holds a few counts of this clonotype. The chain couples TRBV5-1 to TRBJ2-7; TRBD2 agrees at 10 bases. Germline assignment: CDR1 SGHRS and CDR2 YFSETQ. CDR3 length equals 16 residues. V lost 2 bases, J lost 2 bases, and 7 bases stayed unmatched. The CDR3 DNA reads TGCGCCAGCAGCTTTGATATCAGCGGGAGGGCCTACGAGCAGTACTTC. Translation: CASSFDISGRAYEQYF. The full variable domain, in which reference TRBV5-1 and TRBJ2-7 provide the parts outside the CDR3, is KAGVTQTPRYLIKTRGQQVTLSCSPISGHRSVSWYQQTPGQGLQFLFEYFSETQRNKGNFPGRFSGRQFSNSRSEMNVSTLELGDSALYLCASSFDISGRAYEQYFGPGTRLTVT.